This is a list of T cell receptor beta chains from one sample in a study. TCRdb processed the reads anew with MiXCR; each CDR3 protein has one entry. Among more than 3,500 distinct CDR3 sequences listed, approximately 8% were seen once. The sample was CD4+ T cells from synovial fluid. All receptors come from a human donor with rheumatoid arthritis. Each CDR3 is given with its conserved first and last residue. A D gene is named only where the DNA matches it firmly. Clone size is shown for a subset of rows, as once, few, many or a class of expanded clone.

d_gene	v_gene	j_gene	abundance	CDR3aa	CDR3nt
.	TRBV18	TRBJ2-5	few	CASSPEGGETQYF	TGTGCCAGCTCACCAGAAGGGGGGGAGACCCAGTACTTC
TRBD1	TRBV15	TRBJ1-1	.	CATSPDRAYTEAFF	TGTGCCACCAGCCCGGACAGGGCTTACACTGAAGCTTTCTTT
.	TRBV4-2	TRBJ1-4	medium-sized	CASSQDVAGGREKLFF	TGTGCCAGCAGCCAAGATGTGGCGGGCGGCCGAGAAAAACTGTTTTTT
.	TRBV4-1	TRBJ1-2	medium-sized	CASSQGRDGYTF	TGCGCCAGCAGCCAAGGTAGAGATGGCTACACCTTC
TRBD1	TRBV11-2	TRBJ2-5	medium-sized	CASSLDRGETQYF	TGTGCCAGCAGCTTGGACAGGGGTGAGACCCAGTACTTC
.	TRBV7-9	TRBJ2-7	medium-sized	CASSPYYEQYF	TGTGCCAGCAGCCCTTATTACGAGCAGTACTTC
.	TRBV29-1	TRBJ2-3	few	CSVGDAADTQYF	TGCAGCGTTGGGGATGCGGCAGATACGCAGTATTTT
.	TRBV20-1	TRBJ2-3	medium-sized	CSARPGTESTDTQYF	TGCAGTGCTAGACCGGGAACAGAAAGCACAGATACGCAGTATTTT
.	TRBV11-2	TRBJ2-5	.	CASSLIGDPGETQYF	TGTGCCAGCAGCTTAATCGGGGACCCGGGAGAGACCCAGTACTTC
TRBD2	TRBV5-4	TRBJ2-1	few	CASSSSGSYNEQFF	TGTGCCAGCAGCTCTAGCGGCTCCTACAATGAGCAGTTCTTC
.	TRBV6-2/TRBV6-3	TRBJ2-7	many	CASSYRASPPDEQYF	TGTGCCAGCAGTTATCGAGCATCCCCGCCGGACGAGCAGTACTTC
TRBD1	TRBV9	TRBJ2-3	many	CASSGTGDSTDTQYF	TGTGCCAGCAGCGGGACAGGGGATAGCACAGATACGCAGTATTTT
.	TRBV14	TRBJ2-1	few	CASSQHAGTYNEQFF	TGTGCCAGCAGCCAACACGCGGGAACCTACAATGAGCAGTTCTTC
.	TRBV14	TRBJ2-2	many	CASSLQGNSGELFF	TGTGCCAGCAGCCTACAGGGAAACTCCGGGGAGCTGTTTTTT
.	TRBV4-1	TRBJ2-3	medium-sized	CASSRQKAQGPDTQYF	TGCGCCAGCAGCCGCCAGAAAGCGCAGGGGCCAGATACGCAGTATTTT
.	TRBV19	TRBJ1-1	medium-sized	CASSPDAAPGLNTEAFF	TGTGCCAGTAGCCCAGACGCCGCCCCAGGCCTGAACACTGAAGCTTTCTTT